This TCR beta chain was identified in a study of post-analysis software for immune sequencing data. Overall study: Secondary progressive, relapsing-remitting and progressive-relapsing multiple sclerosis were among the included disease courses.

Regarding the study as a whole: Included in a set of roughly 5 TRBV segments more frequent in patients than controls were TRBV5-6, TRBV5-1 and TRBV20-1. Compared against controls, patients with multiple sclerosis displayed significantly lower normalized Chao1 diversity. Samples made in the same batch grouped tightly together by F measure.

cDNA libraries of TCR beta carried unique molecular identifiers. The source material, roughly 0.9 to 11 million T cells, gave rise to 400,000 to 600,000 cDNA molecules. TCRdb reprocessed the PCR reads via MiXCR and lists one record per CDR3 protein. The data contain hundreds of thousands of distinct CDR3 sequences, about 27% of them singletons. The CDR3 loop spans 17 amino acids. The V gene's germline CDR1 is DFQATT and CDR2 SNEGSKA (reference sequence). The V gene lost 1 base and the J gene lost 2 bases, with 19 bases spanning the gap. Of note for this clonotype: Its antigen remains unidentified.

The sample comprised blood. The chain joins TRBV20-1 to TRBJ2-3; D is perhaps TRBD1 or TRBD2 (6 bases each). This clonotype was obtained from a girl aged 5-17 years with multiple sclerosis. CDR3 nucleotide sequence: TGCAGTGCTAGAGTCAAAAAACGGGGGCCCCCCACAGATACGCAGTATTTT. Its translation is CSARVKKRGPPTDTQYF.